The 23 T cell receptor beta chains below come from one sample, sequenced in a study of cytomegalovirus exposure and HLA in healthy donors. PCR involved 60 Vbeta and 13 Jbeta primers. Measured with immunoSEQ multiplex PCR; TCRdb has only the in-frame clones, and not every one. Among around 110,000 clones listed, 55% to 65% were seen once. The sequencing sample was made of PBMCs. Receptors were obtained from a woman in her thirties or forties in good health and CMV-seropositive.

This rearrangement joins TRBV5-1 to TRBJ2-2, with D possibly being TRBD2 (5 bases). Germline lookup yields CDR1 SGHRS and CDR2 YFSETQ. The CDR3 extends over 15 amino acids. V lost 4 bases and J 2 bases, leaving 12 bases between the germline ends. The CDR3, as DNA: TGCGCCAGCAGCCCCATAGCGTTAAACACCGGGGAGCTGTTTTTT. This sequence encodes CASSPIALNTGELFF.

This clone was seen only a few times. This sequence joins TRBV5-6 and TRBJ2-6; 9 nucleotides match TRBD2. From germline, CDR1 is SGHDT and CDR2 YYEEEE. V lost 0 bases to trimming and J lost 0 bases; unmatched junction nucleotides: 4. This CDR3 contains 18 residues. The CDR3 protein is CASSLALSGSSGANVLTF. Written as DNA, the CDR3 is TGTGCCAGCAGCTTGGCCCTTAGCGGGAGCTCTGGGGCCAACGTCCTGACTTTC. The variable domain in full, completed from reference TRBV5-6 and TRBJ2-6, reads DAGVTQSPTHLIKTRGQQVTLRCSPKSGHDTVSWYQQALGQGPQFIFQYYEEEERQRGNFPDRFSGHQFPNYSSELNVNALLLGDSALYLCASSLALSGSSGANVLTFGAGSRLTVL.

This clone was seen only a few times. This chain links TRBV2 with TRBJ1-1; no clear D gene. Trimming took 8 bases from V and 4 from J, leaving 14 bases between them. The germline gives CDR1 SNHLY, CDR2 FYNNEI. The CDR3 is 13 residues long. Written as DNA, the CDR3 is TGTGCCAGCGTTTGGGGAGTGGGCACTGAAGCTTTCTTT. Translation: CASVWGVGTEAFF.

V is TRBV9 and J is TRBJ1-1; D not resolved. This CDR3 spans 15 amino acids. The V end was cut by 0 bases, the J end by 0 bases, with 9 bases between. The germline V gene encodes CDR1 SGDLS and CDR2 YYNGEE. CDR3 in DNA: TGTGCCAGCAGCGTAGTGCCAGGCATGAACACTGAAGCTTTCTTT. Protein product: CASSVVPGMNTEAFF.

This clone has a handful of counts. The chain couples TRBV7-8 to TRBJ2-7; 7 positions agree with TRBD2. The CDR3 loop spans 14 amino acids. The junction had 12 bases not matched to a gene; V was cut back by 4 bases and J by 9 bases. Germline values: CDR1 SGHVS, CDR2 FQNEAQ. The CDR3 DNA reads TGTGCCAGCAGCTCCTCCCGGACCGGGGAGGGGCAGTACTTC. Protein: CASSSSRTGEGQYF. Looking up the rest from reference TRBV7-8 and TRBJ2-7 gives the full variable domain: GAGVSQSPRYKVAKRGQDVALRCDPISGHVSLFWYQQALGQGPEFLTYFQNEAQLDKSGLPSDRFFAERPEGSVSTLKIQRTQQEDSAVYLCASSSSRTGEGQYFGPGTRLTVT.

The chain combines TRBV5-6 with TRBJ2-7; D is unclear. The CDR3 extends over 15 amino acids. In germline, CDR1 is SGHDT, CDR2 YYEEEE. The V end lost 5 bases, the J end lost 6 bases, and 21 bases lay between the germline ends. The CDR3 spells CASSRLPLEVGEQYF. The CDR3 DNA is TGTGCCAGCAGTCGTCTACCGCTAGAGGTGGGCGAGCAGTACTTC.

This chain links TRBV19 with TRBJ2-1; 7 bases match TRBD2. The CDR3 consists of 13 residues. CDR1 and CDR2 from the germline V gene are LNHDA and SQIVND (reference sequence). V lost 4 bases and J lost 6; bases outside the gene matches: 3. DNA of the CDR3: TGTGCCAGTAGTAGCGGGAGCGGCAATGAGCAGTTCTTC. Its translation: CASSSGSGNEQFF.

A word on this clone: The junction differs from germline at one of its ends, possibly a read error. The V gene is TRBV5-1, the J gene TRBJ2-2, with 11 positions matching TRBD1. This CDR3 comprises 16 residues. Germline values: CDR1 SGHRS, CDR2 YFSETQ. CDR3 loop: CASSSRTGGPLRGAVF. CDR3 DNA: TGCGCCAGCAGCTCCCGGACAGGGGGCCCTTTGAGGGGAGCTGTTTTT.

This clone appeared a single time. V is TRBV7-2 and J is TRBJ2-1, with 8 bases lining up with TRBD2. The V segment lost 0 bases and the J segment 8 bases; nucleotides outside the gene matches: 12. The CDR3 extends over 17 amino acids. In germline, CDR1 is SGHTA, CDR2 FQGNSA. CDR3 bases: TGTGCCAGCAGCTTAGCGTTTTTGACTAGCGAGCCCCATGAGCAGTTCTTC. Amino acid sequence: CASSLAFLTSEPHEQFF.

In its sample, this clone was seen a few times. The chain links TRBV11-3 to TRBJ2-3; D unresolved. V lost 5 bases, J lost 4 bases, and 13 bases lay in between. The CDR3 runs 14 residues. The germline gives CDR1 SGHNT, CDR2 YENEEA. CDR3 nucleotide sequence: TGTGCCAGCAGCGGCGGTTATGAGCCAGATACGCAGTATTTT. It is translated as CASSGGYEPDTQYF.

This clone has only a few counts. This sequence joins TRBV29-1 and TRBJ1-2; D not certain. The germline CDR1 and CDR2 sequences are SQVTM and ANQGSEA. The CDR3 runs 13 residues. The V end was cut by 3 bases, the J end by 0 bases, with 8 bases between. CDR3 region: CSVESGPNYGYTF. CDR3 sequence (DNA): TGCAGCGTTGAGTCAGGCCCTAACTATGGCTACACCTTC.

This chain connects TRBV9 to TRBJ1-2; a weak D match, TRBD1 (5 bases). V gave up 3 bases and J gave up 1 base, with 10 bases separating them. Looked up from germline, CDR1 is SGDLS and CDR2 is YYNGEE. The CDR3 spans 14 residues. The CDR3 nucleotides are TGTGCCAGCAGCGCAGGGAACAGTAACTATGGCTACACCTTC. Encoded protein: CASSAGNSNYGYTF.

This CDR3 reads CASSRSGISYNEQFF. In nucleotides, the CDR3 is TGTGCCAGCAGCCGTAGCGGTATCTCCTACAATGAGCAGTTCTTC. The chain joins TRBV4-2 to TRBJ2-1; D possibly corresponds to TRBD2 (6 bases). The CDR3 is 15 residues long. Germline V gene data show CDR1 as LGHNA and CDR2 as YNFKEQ. V dropped 4 bases and J dropped 0 bases, with 10 bases sitting between them.

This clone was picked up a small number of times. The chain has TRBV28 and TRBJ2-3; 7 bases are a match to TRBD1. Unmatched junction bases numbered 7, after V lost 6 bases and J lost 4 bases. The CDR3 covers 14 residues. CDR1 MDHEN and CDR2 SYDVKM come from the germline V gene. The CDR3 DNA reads TGTGCCAGCAGCACAGGGGTTATTTCAGATACGCAGTATTTT. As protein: CASSTGVISDTQYF.

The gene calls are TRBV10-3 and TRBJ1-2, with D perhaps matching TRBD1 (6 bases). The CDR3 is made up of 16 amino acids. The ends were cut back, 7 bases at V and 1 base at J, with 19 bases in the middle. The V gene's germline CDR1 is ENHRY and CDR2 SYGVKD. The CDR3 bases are TGTGCCATCACCGGGGGGGGGCGAGAGTTTAACTATGGCTACACCTTC. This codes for CAITGGGREFNYGYTF.

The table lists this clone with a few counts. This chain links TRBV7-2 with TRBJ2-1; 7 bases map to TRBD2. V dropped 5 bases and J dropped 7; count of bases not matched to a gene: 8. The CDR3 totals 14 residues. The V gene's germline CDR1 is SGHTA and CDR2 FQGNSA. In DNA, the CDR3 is TGTGCCAGCAGCCCGCGGGAGCTTCAGAATGAGCAGTTCTTC. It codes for CASSPRELQNEQFF.

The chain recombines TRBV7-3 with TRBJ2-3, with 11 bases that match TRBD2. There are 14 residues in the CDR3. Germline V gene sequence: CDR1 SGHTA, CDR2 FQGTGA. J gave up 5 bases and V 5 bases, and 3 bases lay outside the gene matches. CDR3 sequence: CASSPGLAVDTQYF. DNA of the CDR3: TGTGCCAGCAGCCCGGGACTAGCGGTAGATACGCAGTATTTT.

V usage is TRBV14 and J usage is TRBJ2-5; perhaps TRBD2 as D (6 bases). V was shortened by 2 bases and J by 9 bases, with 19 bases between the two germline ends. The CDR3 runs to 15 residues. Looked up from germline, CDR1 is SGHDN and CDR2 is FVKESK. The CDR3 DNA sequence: TGTGCCAGCAGCCAATGGAGCGGGCCTGCATGGGCCCAGTACTTC. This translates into CASSQWSGPAWAQYF.

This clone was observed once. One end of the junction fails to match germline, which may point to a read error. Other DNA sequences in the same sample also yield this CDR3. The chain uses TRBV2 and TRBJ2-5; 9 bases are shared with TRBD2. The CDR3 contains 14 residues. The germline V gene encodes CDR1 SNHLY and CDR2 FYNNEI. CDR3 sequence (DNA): TGTGCCAGCAGTGTGGCTAGCGGGATGAAGACACAGTACTTC. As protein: CASSVASGMKTQYF. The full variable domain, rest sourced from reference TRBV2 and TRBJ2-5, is EPEVTQTPSHQVTQMGQEVILRCVPISNHLYFYWYRQILGQKVEFLVSFYNNEISEKSEIFDDQFSVERPDGSNFTLKIRSTKLEDSAMYFCASSVASGMKTQYFGPGTRLLVL.

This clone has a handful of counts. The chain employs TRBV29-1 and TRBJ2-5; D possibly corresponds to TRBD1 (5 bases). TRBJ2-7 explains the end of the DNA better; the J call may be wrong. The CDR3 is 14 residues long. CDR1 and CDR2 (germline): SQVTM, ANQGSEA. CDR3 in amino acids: CSARTRTSSYEQYF. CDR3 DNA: TGCAGCGCACGGACACGGACAAGCTCCTACGAGCAGTACTTC.

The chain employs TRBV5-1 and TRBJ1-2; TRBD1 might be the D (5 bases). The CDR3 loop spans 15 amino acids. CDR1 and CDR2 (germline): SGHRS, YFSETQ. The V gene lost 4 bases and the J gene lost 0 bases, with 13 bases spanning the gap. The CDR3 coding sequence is TGCGCCAGCAGCCCGCAGGGTGGAGCTAACTATGGCTACACCTTC. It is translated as CASSPQGGANYGYTF.

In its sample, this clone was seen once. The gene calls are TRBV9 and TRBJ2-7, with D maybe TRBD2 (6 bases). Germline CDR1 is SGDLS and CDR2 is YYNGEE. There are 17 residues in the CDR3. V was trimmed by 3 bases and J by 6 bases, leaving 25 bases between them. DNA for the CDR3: TGTGCCAGCAGCGGCCCACCCTTCGGGAGAGAAGGTGGCGAGCAGTACTTC. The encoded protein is CASSGPPFGREGGEQYF.

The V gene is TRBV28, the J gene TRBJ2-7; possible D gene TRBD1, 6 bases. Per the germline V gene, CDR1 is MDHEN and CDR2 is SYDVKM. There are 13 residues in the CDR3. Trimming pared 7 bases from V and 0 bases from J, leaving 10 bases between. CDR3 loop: CASIRRGSYEQYF. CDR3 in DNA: TGTGCCAGCATCCGCAGGGGCTCCTACGAGCAGTACTTC.